This TCR beta chain was recorded in a study of CD8 T cells in ankylosing spondylitis. General study points: Some motif variants had been reported before (in reactive arthritis synovial fluid and blood). In ankylosing spondylitis blood, a motif of eight highly homologous TCR beta variants appeared characteristic.

V was clipped by 7 bases and J by 5 bases, with 14 bases between them. The CDR3 has 14 amino acids. As to this clonotype: Its target is not known.

Quantitative 5'-RACE with molecular barcodes was used to make the TCR beta libraries. TCRdb independently ran MiXCR on the 5' RACE reads; one entry per CDR3 protein. This table holds about 88,000 distinct CDR3 sequences, 27% found once. The chain combines TRBV12-3 or TRBV12-4 with TRBJ2-2; possibly TRBD2 for D (5 bases). The sequence was obtained from a male donor with ankylosing spondylitis or in good health (not recorded which). The sequencing sample was made of blood, either unsorted or a sorted T cell fraction (not recorded which). The CDR3 loop reads CASTIGLSTGELFF. DNA for the CDR3: TGTGCCAGCACCATCGGACTGTCGACCGGGGAGCTGTTTTTT.